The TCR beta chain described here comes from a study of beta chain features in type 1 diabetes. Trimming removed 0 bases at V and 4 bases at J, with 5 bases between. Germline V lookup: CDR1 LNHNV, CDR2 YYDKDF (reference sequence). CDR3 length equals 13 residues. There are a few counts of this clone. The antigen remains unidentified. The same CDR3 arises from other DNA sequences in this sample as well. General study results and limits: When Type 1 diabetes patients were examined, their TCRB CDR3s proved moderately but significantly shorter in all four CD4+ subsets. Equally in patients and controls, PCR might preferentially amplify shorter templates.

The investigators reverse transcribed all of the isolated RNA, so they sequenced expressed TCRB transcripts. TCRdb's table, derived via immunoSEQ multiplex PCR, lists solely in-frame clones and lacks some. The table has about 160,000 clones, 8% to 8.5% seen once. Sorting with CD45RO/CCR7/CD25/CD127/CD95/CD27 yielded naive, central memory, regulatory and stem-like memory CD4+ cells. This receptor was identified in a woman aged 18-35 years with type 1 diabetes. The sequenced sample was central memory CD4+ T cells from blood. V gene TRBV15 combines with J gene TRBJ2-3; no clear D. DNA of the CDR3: TGTGCCACCAGCAGAGATATATCAGATACGCAGTATTTT. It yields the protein CATSRDISDTQYF.